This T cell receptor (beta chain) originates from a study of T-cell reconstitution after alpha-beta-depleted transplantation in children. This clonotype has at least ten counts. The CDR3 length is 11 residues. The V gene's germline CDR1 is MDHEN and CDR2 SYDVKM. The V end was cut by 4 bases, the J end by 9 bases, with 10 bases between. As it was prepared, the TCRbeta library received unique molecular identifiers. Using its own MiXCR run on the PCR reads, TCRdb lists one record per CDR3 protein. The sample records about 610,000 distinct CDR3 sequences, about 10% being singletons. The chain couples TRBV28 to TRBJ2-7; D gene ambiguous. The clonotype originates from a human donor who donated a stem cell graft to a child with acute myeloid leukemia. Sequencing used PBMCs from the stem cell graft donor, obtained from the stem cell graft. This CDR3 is CASSSSTVQYF. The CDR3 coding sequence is TGTGCCAGCAGTTCCTCTACCGTGCAGTACTTC.